These 15 T cell receptor beta chains share one sample of origin, sequenced in a study of blood T cell repertoires in COVID-19. Measured with immunoSEQ multiplex PCR; TCRdb has only the in-frame clones, and not every one. The repertoire consists of around 130,000 clones, with around nine tenths occurring once and the leading ten covering about 2%. Input material: peripheral blood. Receptors originate from a man between 65 and 85 years old with active COVID-19.

This clone was counted once. The rearrangement joins TRBV4-1 to TRBJ2-7; 10 nucleotides line up with TRBD2. CDR1 and CDR2 (germline): MGHRA, YSYEKL. The V gene end was trimmed by 9 bases and the J gene end by 4 bases; junction bases not matched to a gene: 12. CDR3 length: 15 amino acids. The CDR3 spells CASRRASGSQYEQYF. The CDR3, as DNA: TGCGCCAGTCGCCGGGCTAGCGGGAGTCAGTACGAGCAGTACTTC.

This chain uses TRBV28 with TRBJ2-7; 7 nucleotides match TRBD1. With 0 bases clipped from V and 6 bases from J, the junction kept 8 bases outside the gene matches. CDR3 size: 15 residues. Germline V gives CDR1 MDHEN, CDR2 SYDVKM. The CDR3 reads CASSLWAGGFGEQYF. DNA of the CDR3: TGTGCCAGCAGTTTATGGGCAGGGGGATTCGGCGAGCAGTACTTC.

This clone was seen a single time. The genes are TRBV3-1 (or the pseudogene TRBV3-2) and TRBJ2-1; TRBD2 might be the D (6 bases). Trimming stripped 2 bases from V and 7 bases from J, with 9 bases between. This CDR3 is 13 amino acids long. CDR1 LGHDT and CDR2 YNNKEL come from the germline V gene (reference sequence). CDR3 nucleotides: TGTGCCAGCAGCCAACTGGCGGGAAATGAGCAGTTCTTC. It yields the protein CASSQLAGNEQFF.

The rearrangement uses TRBV7-2 and TRBJ2-7, with 11 bases lining up with TRBD1. CDR1 and CDR2 (germline): SGHTA, FQGNSA. The CDR3 is made up of 15 amino acids. The V and J ends lost 5 bases and 1 base, in that order; junction bases with no gene match: 4. The CDR3 region is CASSARDRGSYEQYF. CDR3 bases: TGTGCCAGCAGCGCCCGGGACAGGGGGTCCTACGAGCAGTACTTC.

This rearrangement joins TRBV7-9 to TRBJ1-4; TRBD1 matches at 10 bases. The CDR3 runs 16 residues. Germline CDR1 SEHNR, CDR2 FQNEAQ (reference sequence). V shed 5 bases and J 0 bases; nucleotides not matched to a gene: 3. This chain's CDR3 is CASSLGQGTTNEKLFF. Written as DNA, the CDR3 is TGTGCCAGCAGCCTGGGACAGGGGACAACTAATGAAAAACTGTTTTTT.

This clone was counted a single time. The gene calls are TRBV5-1 and TRBJ2-7; 9 bases agree with TRBD2. This CDR3 has 14 residues. CDR1 and CDR2 from the germline V gene are SGHRS and YFSETQ. Unmatched junction bases numbered 3, after V lost 3 bases and J lost 2 bases. CDR3 region: CASSSTSGPYEQYF. DNA of the CDR3: TGCGCCAGCAGCTCGACTAGCGGTCCCTACGAGCAGTACTTC.

This clone was observed once. V and J are TRBV20-1 and TRBJ1-4; no firm D call. V was pared by 0 bases and J by 8 bases, with 4 bases between. Per germline, CDR1 DFQATT and CDR2 SNEGSKA (reference sequence). The CDR3 contains 11 residues. CDR3 residues: CSAREREKLFF. CDR3 bases: TGCAGTGCTAGAGAGAGGGAAAAACTGTTTTTT.

The V and J genes are TRBV18 and TRBJ2-5, with 7 bases identical to TRBD2. V lost 8 bases, J lost 2 bases, and 11 bases stayed unmatched. There are 15 residues in the CDR3. Per germline, CDR1 KGHSH and CDR2 LQKENI. CDR3 sequence reads: CASLPFAGAQETQYF. The CDR3 bases are TGTGCCAGCCTACCTTTCGCGGGAGCGCAAGAGACCCAGTACTTC.

The CDR3 DNA is TGTGCCAGCTCACTCCAGGAATCTAATGAAAAACTGTTTTTT. Protein: CASSLQESNEKLFF. The chain joins TRBV18 to TRBJ1-4; D ambiguous. The germline V gene encodes CDR1 KGHSH and CDR2 LQKENI. V was pared by 4 bases and J by 3 bases, with 9 bases between. The CDR3 extends over 14 amino acids.

The chain uses TRBV5-1 and TRBJ1-2, with D maybe TRBD1 (6 bases). Germline CDR1 is SGHRS and CDR2 is YFSETQ. Trimming left V 3 bases short and J 5 bases short, with 11 bases between. The length of the CDR3 is 13 residues. CDR3: CASSSAGQYGYTF. The DNA of the CDR3 is TGCGCCAGCAGCTCAGCCGGACAGTATGGCTACACCTTC.

In the case of this clone: The sample has other DNA sequences that encode this CDR3 too. V is TRBV4-2 and J is TRBJ2-7; D not certain. The CDR3 is made up of 11 amino acids. Germline loops: CDR1 LGHNA, CDR2 YNFKEQ. V was clipped by 4 bases and J by 3 bases, with 4 bases between them. The CDR3 spells CASSPGYEQYF. The CDR3 DNA follows: TGTGCCAGCAGCCCAGGCTACGAGCAGTACTTC.

The CDR3: CATSDSRQVLSGRNQPQHF. As DNA, the CDR3 is TGTGCCACCAGTGATTCCCGACAGGTCCTCTCAGGCCGCAATCAGCCCCAGCATTTT. The rearrangement uses TRBV24-1 and TRBJ1-5, with TRBD1 as a possible D gene (6 bases). CDR1 and CDR2 from the germline V gene are KGHDR and SFDVKD. The CDR3 contains 19 residues. Trimming took 2 bases from V and 2 from J, leaving 21 bases between them.

The rearrangement joins TRBV6-4 to TRBJ2-2, with TRBD1 as a possible D gene (5 bases). Trimming removed 5 bases from V and 6 bases from J, with 10 bases in between. This CDR3 is 13 amino acids long. The germline gives CDR1 MRHNA, CDR2 SNTAGT. The CDR3 spells CASSTTDSGELFF. As DNA, the CDR3 is TGTGCCAGCAGTACGACAGACTCCGGGGAGCTGTTTTTT.

As regards this clone: One end of the junction does not line up with germline, which may come from a read error. This CDR3 is CVSSVGSGSGNEQFF. The CDR3 DNA reads TGTGTCAGCAGCGTAGGGAGCGGGAGTGGGAATGAGCAGTTCTTC. The chain employs TRBV9 and TRBJ2-1; 8 bases fit TRBD2. The CDR3 extends over 15 amino acids. Germline lookup yields CDR1 SGDLS and CDR2 YYNGEE.

The chain recombines TRBV4-1 with TRBJ2-7, with TRBD1 identical over 7 bases. From germline, CDR1 is MGHRA and CDR2 YSYEKL. J lost 10 bases, V lost 1 base, and 10 bases had no gene match. This CDR3 is built from 14 residues. The CDR3 region is CASSQATTGYKQYF. CDR3 DNA sequence: TGCGCCAGCAGCCAAGCGACGACAGGGTATAAACAGTACTTC.